Sequencing of this T cell receptor (beta chain) was carried out in a study of cytomegalovirus exposure and HLA in healthy donors. Background on the study: Out of around 360 genotyped donors, about 80% belonged to the Caucasian-associated ancestry cluster. Study-wide findings and caveats: About 87% or about 30% of the time was how often most TCR beta V segments were productive, according to an earlier analysis. Sequencing probably produced one cluster of sequence variants that were highly shared. The dataset shows that most TCR sequences were rare, while some public TCRs occurred in many donors.

Losses at the gene ends were 5 bases for V and 1 base for J; bases not matched to a gene: 9. The CDR3 has 18 residues. In germline, CDR1 is SGHAT, CDR2 FQNNGV. Worth noting for this clone: No antigen is known for it.

60 Vbeta and 13 Jbeta primers were used in PCR. Only in-frame clones appear in the TCRdb table, and some are missing; sequencing was by immunoSEQ multiplex PCR. The sample lists approximately 160,000 clones, approximately 80% seen once, with roughly 2.6% in the top ten. The source is a woman aged 40 to 50 in good health and CMV-seropositive. Sequencing used PBMCs. The V gene is TRBV11-2, the J gene TRBJ2-2; 11 nucleotides line up with TRBD2. The CDR3 nucleotides read TGTGCCAGCAGCCCCGGGACTAGCGGCTTAAAGAACACCGGGGAGCTGTTTTTT. The encoded protein is CASSPGTSGLKNTGELFF. Combining the CDR3 with reference TRBV11-2 and TRBJ2-2 gives the whole variable domain EAGVAQSPRYKIIEKRQSVAFWCNPISGHATLYWYQQILGQGPKLLIQFQNNGVVDDSQLPKDRFSAERLKGVDSTLKIQPAKLEDSAVYLCASSPGTSGLKNTGELFFGEGSRLTVL.